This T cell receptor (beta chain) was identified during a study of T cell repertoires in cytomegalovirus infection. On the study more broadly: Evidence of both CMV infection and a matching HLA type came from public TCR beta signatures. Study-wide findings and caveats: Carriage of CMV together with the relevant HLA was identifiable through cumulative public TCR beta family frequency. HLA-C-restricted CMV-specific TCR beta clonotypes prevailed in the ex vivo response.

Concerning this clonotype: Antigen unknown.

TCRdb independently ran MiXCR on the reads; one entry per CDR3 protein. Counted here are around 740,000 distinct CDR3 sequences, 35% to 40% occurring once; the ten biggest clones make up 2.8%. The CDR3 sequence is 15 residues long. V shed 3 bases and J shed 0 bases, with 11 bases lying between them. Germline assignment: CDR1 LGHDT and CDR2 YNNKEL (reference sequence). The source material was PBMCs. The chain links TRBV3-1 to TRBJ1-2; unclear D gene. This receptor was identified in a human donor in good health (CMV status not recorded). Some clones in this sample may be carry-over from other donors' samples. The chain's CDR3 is CASSHGLEPNYGYTF. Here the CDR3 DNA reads TGTGCCAGCAGCCATGGACTGGAACCTAACTATGGCTACACCTTC.